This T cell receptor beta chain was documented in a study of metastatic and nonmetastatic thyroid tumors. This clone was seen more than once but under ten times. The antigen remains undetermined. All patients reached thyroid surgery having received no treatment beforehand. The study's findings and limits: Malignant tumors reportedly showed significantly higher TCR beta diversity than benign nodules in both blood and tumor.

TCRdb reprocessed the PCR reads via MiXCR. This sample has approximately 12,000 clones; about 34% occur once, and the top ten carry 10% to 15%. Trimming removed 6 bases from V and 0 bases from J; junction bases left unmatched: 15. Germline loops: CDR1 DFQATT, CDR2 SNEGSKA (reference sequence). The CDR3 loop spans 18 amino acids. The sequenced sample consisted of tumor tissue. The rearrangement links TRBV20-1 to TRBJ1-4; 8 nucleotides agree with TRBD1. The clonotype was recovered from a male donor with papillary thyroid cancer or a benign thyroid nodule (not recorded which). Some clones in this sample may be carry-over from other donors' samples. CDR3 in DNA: TGCAGTGCCCAAACAGGGACAGGTTTATCCTCAACTAATGAAAAACTGTTTTTT. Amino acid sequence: CSAQTGTGLSSTNEKLFF.